The 21 T cell receptor beta chains in this list originate from one sample, sequenced in a study of cytomegalovirus exposure and HLA in healthy donors. Primers: 60 Vbeta forward and 13 Jbeta reverse. TCRdb's table, derived via immunoSEQ multiplex PCR, lists solely in-frame clones and lacks some. The repertoire consists of about 170,000 clones, with around 84% occurring once and the leading ten covering about 2.7%. Input material: PBMCs. Receptor source: a man younger than 40 in good health and CMV-seropositive.

The chain is built from TRBV27 and TRBJ1-5; possibly TRBD1 for D (6 bases). The V end was cut by 1 base, the J end by 3 bases, with 10 bases between. CDR3 length: 15 residues. Germline V lookup: CDR1 MNHEY, CDR2 SMNVEV (reference sequence). CDR3 bases: TGTGCCAGCAGTTTATTGCGGGGGGCCAATCAGCCCCAGCATTTT. Encoded protein: CASSLLRGANQPQHF.

The chain joins TRBV27 to TRBJ1-1, with unresolved D. V lost 0 bases and J 4 bases, leaving 12 bases between the germline ends. CDR3 length: 15 amino acids. CDR1 MNHEY and CDR2 SMNVEV come from the germline V gene (reference sequence). CDR3 protein: CASSLSREAGTEAFF. In DNA, the CDR3 is TGTGCCAGCAGTTTATCAAGGGAGGCGGGCACTGAAGCTTTCTTT.

CDR3 protein: CASSLLGGLFF. In DNA, the CDR3 is TGTGCCAGCAGCCTCCTCGGTGGACTGTTTTTT. J is TRBJ1-4 and V is TRBV2; D remains unclear. V lost 6 bases to trimming and J lost 13 bases, with 12 bases between them. Germline values: CDR1 SNHLY, CDR2 FYNNEI. CDR3 size: 11 residues.

The gene calls are TRBV4-3 and TRBJ2-1; 7 nucleotides agree with TRBD2. The germline CDR1 and CDR2 sequences are LGHNA and YSLEER. The CDR3 is made up of 17 amino acids. Trimming cost V 0 bases and J 4 bases; bases outside gene matches: 9. As DNA, the CDR3 is TGCGCCAGCAGCCAAGATTGGTGGACTAGGCTATACAATGAGCAGTTCTTC. Translating it yields CASSQDWWTRLYNEQFF.

The chain links TRBV9 to TRBJ1-2; 8 nucleotides line up with TRBD1. The CDR3 extends over 16 amino acids. The germline gives CDR1 SGDLS, CDR2 YYNGEE. V gave up 3 bases and J gave up 4 bases; unmatched junction bases: 11. The CDR3 sequence is CASSAGPGGGGYGYTF. The CDR3 DNA sequence: TGTGCCAGCAGCGCGGGGCCAGGGGGCGGGGGCTATGGCTACACCTTC. Full variable domain (rest looked up from reference TRBV9 and TRBJ1-2): DSGVTQTPKHLITATGQRVTLRCSPRSGDLSVYWYQQSLDQGLQFLIQYYNGEERAKGNILERFSAQQFPDLHSELNLSSLELGDSALYFCASSAGPGGGGYGYTFGSGTRLTVV.

The chain combines TRBV7-9 with TRBJ2-1; TRBD2 might be the D (5 bases). The CDR3 loop spans 15 amino acids. V lost 5 bases and J lost 0, with 11 bases in between. The germline CDR1 and CDR2 sequences are SEHNR and FQNEAQ (reference sequence). The CDR3 here is CASSPPGSSYNEQFF. In nucleotides, the CDR3 is TGTGCCAGCAGCCCCCCGGGAAGCTCCTACAATGAGCAGTTCTTC.

This clone was detected only once. This specimen includes other DNA sequences encoding the same CDR3. V is TRBV27 and J is TRBJ1-1; 10 positions match TRBD1. Germline CDR1 is MNHEY and CDR2 is SMNVEV (reference sequence). V shed 2 bases, J shed 3 bases, and the junction held 3 bases outside the gene matches. The length of the CDR3 is 15 residues. This CDR3 reads CASSLLGTGDTEAFF. For the CDR3, the DNA is TGTGCCAGCAGTTTACTGGGGACAGGGGACACTGAAGCTTTCTTT.

The V and J genes are TRBV4-1 and TRBJ2-1; the match to TRBD2 covers 7 bases. The CDR3 sequence is 15 residues long. Germline V gene lookup returns CDR1 MGHRA and CDR2 YSYEKL. V trimming: 5 bases; J trimming: 9 bases; junction bases outside the gene matches: 13. This chain's CDR3 is CASSTRLAVGAEQFF. CDR3 nucleotides: TGCGCCAGCAGCACGCGACTAGCAGTCGGAGCTGAGCAGTTCTTC.

A few counts support this clone. The chain uses TRBV7-6 and TRBJ1-4; 9 bases match TRBD1. The CDR3 sequence is 17 residues long. Germline trimming cut 4 bases from V and 8 bases from J; bases unmatched to any gene: 14. Germline-derived CDR1 and CDR2 are SGHVS and FNYEAQ. CDR3 nucleotide sequence: TGTGCCAGCAGCTCCTCCCGGGCGGGACAGGGCAGGGAAAAACTGTTTTTT. Translated: CASSSSRAGQGREKLFF. Complete variable domain (other parts from reference TRBV7-6 and TRBJ1-4): GAGVSQSPRYKVTKRGQDVALRCDPISGHVSLYWYRQALGQGPEFLTYFNYEAQQDKSGLPNDRFSAERPEGSISTLTIQRTEQRDSAMYRCASSSSRAGQGREKLFFGSGTQLSVL.

The rearrangement joins TRBV9 to TRBJ1-3, with D possibly TRBD1 on 5 matching bases. V was clipped by 4 bases and J by 8 bases, with 16 bases between them. CDR3 length: 14 amino acids. Germline assignment: CDR1 SGDLS and CDR2 YYNGEE. The CDR3 protein is CASSPWGEAYTIYF. The DNA of the CDR3 is TGTGCCAGCAGCCCTTGGGGGGAGGCCTACACCATATATTTT.

The V call is TRBV5-4, the J call TRBJ2-7, with 7 bases identical to TRBD2. There are 12 residues in the CDR3. CDR1 is SGHNT and CDR2 is YYREEE in the germline V gene (reference sequence). V dropped 3 bases and J dropped 3; count of bases not matched to a gene: 0. The CDR3 coding sequence is TGTGCCAGCAGCTCTAGCGGCTACGAGCAGTACTTC. Translation gives CASSSSGYEQYF.

The rearrangement links TRBV5-4 to TRBJ2-7, with TRBD2 identical over 14 bases. The CDR3 loop spans 20 amino acids. Germline V gives CDR1 SGHNT, CDR2 YYREEE (reference sequence). The trim removed 4 bases at V and 8 bases at J, leaving 23 bases unmatched. The CDR3 DNA follows: TGTGCCAGCAGCGGTTACAGCCCAGGACTAGCGGGAGGACTAGGGGGAAAGCAGTACTTC. It translates to CASSGYSPGLAGGLGGKQYF.

The chain has TRBV5-4 and TRBJ2-7; 9 positions agree with TRBD1. Trimming took 4 bases from V and 1 from J; bases not matched to a gene: 3. CDR3 length: 14 residues. CDR1 is SGHNT and CDR2 is YYREEE in the germline V gene (reference sequence). The CDR3 coding sequence is TGTGCCAGCAGCCCCGGACAGGGGTCCTACGAGCAGTACGTC. Its translation is CASSPGQGSYEQYV.

V is TRBV9 and J is TRBJ2-3; 8 bases agree with TRBD2. With V trimmed by 2 bases and J by 11 bases, 13 bases remained unmatched. This CDR3 region has 15 residues. Looked up from germline, CDR1 is SGDLS and CDR2 is YYNGEE. CDR3 sequence: CASSVSGRGTVRQYF. CDR3 nucleotide sequence: TGTGCCAGCAGCGTTTCCGGGAGGGGGACCGTGAGGCAGTATTTT.

The CDR3 DNA follows: TGTGCCATCAGGCCCTCAGGGCCCCGCTCCTACGAGCAGTACTTC. This translates into CAIRPSGPRSYEQYF. The chain joins TRBV10-3 to TRBJ2-7; maybe TRBD1 (5 bases). The ends were cut back, 6 bases at V and 0 bases at J, with 15 bases in the middle. CDR1 is ENHRY and CDR2 is SYGVKD in the germline V gene. This CDR3 spans 15 amino acids.

A single count supports this clone. The J gene is TRBJ2-1, the V gene TRBV27, with 10 bases lining up with TRBD1. J lost 2 bases, V lost 5 bases, and 0 bases had no gene match. Germline V gene lookup returns CDR1 MNHEY and CDR2 SMNVEV (reference sequence). The CDR3 sequence is 14 residues long. The CDR3 here is CASSGQGAYNEQFF. The DNA for the CDR3 is TGTGCCAGCAGTGGACAGGGGGCCTACAATGAGCAGTTCTTC.

This clone appeared a single time. The chain carries TRBV14 and TRBJ2-3; a possible D gene is TRBD2 (7 bases). CDR3 length: 15 residues. The germline gives CDR1 SGHDN, CDR2 FVKESK. The ends were cut back, 6 bases at V and 4 bases at J, with 17 bases in the middle. The CDR3 bases are TGTGCCAGCAGTAGGGTCCGAGGGGGGGCAGATACGCAGTATTTT. Its translation is CASSRVRGGADTQYF.

Here the CDR3 DNA reads TGTGCCAGCAGCTCACCTACTAGCGGGGCCCTGAGCTCCTACAATGAGCAGTTCTTC. It is translated as CASSSPTSGALSSYNEQFF. The gene calls are TRBV11-3 and TRBJ2-1; the match to TRBD2 covers 10 bases. This CDR3 spans 19 amino acids. Germline loops: CDR1 SGHNT, CDR2 YENEEA. The junction had 12 bases not matched to a gene; V was cut back by 4 bases and J by 0 bases.

The chain recombines TRBV14 with TRBJ2-6; D not certain. This CDR3 comprises 15 residues. The V gene's germline CDR1 is SGHDN and CDR2 FVKESK. The V end was cut by 1 base, the J end by 1 base, with 5 bases between. Here the CDR3 DNA reads TGTGCCAGCAGCCAAGCGGGTTCTGGGGCCAACGTCCTGACTTTC. Protein: CASSQAGSGANVLTF. The entire variable domain, with the rest obtained from reference TRBV14 and TRBJ2-6, is as follows: EAGVTQFPSHSVIEKGQTVTLRCDPISGHDNLYWYRRVMGKEIKFLLHFVKESKQDESGMPNNRFLAERTGGTYSTLKVQPAELEDSGVYFCASSQAGSGANVLTFGAGSRLTVL.

CDR3 region: CASSPGVGDSGNTIYF. In DNA form, the CDR3 reads TGCGCCAGCAGCCCCGGGGTGGGAGACTCTGGAAACACCATATATTTT. The V and J genes are TRBV5-1 and TRBJ1-3; D is undetermined. Germline lookup yields CDR1 SGHRS and CDR2 YFSETQ. The CDR3 consists of 16 residues. V gave up 4 bases and J gave up 0 bases, with 14 bases separating them.

The chain links TRBV29-1 to TRBJ1-4; maybe TRBD1 (6 bases). CDR3 length: 15 residues. V was clipped by 5 bases and J by 0 bases, with 13 bases between them. Germline loops: CDR1 SQVTM, CDR2 ANQGSEA. In nucleotides, the CDR3 is TGCAGCGTTCAAGGGGGAGCAGCAACTAATGAAAAACTGTTTTTT. Residues: CSVQGGAATNEKLFF.